A single sample is the source of the 13 T cell receptor beta chains below, sequenced in a study of Graves' ophthalmopathy and Graves' hyperthyroidism. The sequenced template was RNA, covering the TCR beta CDR3 region. The workflow started with a first-round RT-PCR run with HTBI primers and then moved on to a second-round multiplex PCR. From the multiplex PCR reads, TCRdb called clonotypes with MiXCR, one entry per CDR3 protein. This table holds roughly 700,000 distinct CDR3 sequences, 40% found once. Sequenced material: peripheral blood. These receptors all come from an adult man with Graves' ophthalmopathy.

The chain links TRBV20-1 to TRBJ1-2; D is possibly TRBD1 (6 bases). V was trimmed by 5 bases and J by 8 bases, leaving 12 bases between them. CDR1 DFQATT and CDR2 SNEGSKA come from the germline V gene (reference sequence). The CDR3 totals 11 residues. CDR3 amino acids: CSAGGGTGYTF. The CDR3 DNA reads as TGCAGTGCTGGAGGGGGGACCGGCTACACCTTC.

This clonotype was detected a few times. This chain uses TRBV29-1 with TRBJ2-5; D not resolved. Germline assignment: CDR1 SQVTM and CDR2 ANQGSEA. V was shortened by 4 bases and J by 2 bases, with 11 bases between the two germline ends. This CDR3 region has 13 residues. The CDR3 is CSVVPGSQETQYF. CDR3 coding DNA: TGCAGCGTTGTGCCCGGGTCTCAAGAGACCCAGTACTTC.

The chain is built from TRBV7-9 and TRBJ1-1, with 7 bases lining up with TRBD1. From germline, CDR1 is SEHNR and CDR2 FQNEAQ (reference sequence). The CDR3 runs to 14 residues. V lost 4 bases to trimming and J lost 5 bases; unmatched junction nucleotides: 7. The CDR3 DNA follows: TGTGCCAGCAGCTCTCGACAGGGATGGACTGAAGCTTTCTTT. Amino acid sequence: CASSSRQGWTEAFF.

The chain employs TRBV20-1 and TRBJ2-2, with D tentatively TRBD1 (6 bases). V was cut by 1 base and J by 3 bases, with 9 bases left in between. This CDR3 has 14 amino acids. Germline V CDR1 and CDR2: DFQATT, SNEGSKA (reference sequence). The CDR3 DNA follows: TGCAGTGCTAGAGGTTCAGGGGACACCGGGGAGCTGTTTTTT. Translation: CSARGSGDTGELFF.

V and J are TRBV12-3 or TRBV12-4 and TRBJ2-5, with 8 bases identical to TRBD1. V lost 3 bases, J lost 2 bases, and 8 bases stayed unmatched. This CDR3 has 16 amino acids. CDR3 amino acids: CASSFHTGGGQETQYF. The DNA of the CDR3 is TGTGCCAGCAGTTTCCATACAGGGGGAGGTCAAGAGACCCAGTACTTC.

The rearrangement uses TRBV10-3 and TRBJ2-2, with 9 positions matching TRBD2. The junction had 15 bases not matched to a gene; V was cut back by 10 bases and J by 6 bases. The germline V gene encodes CDR1 ENHRY and CDR2 SYGVKD. This CDR3 region has 16 residues. CDR3 nucleotide sequence: TGTGCCAGCAGCCGATTAGCGGGAGTGAAAGCCGGGGAGCTGTTTTTT. As protein: CASSRLAGVKAGELFF.

This clonotype has a handful of counts. The chain links TRBV2 to TRBJ1-6; no reliable D call. Per germline, CDR1 SNHLY and CDR2 FYNNEI. V lost 8 bases and J 9 bases, leaving 11 bases between the germline ends. This CDR3 is built from 12 residues. In nucleotides, the CDR3 is TGTGCCAGCTTAAAGGTCGGTTCACCCCTCCACTTT. Protein: CASLKVGSPLHF.

With regard to this clonotype: A much larger clone sits a single nucleotide away, making a read error possible. The rearrangement links TRBV7-2 to TRBJ1-1; possible D gene TRBD1, 5 bases. Germline CDR1 reads SGHTA; CDR2 reads FQGNSA. This CDR3 spans 15 amino acids. The CDR3 bases are TGTGCCAGCAGCTTAGGCCGCCCTCGGGACCCTGAAGCTTCCTTT. Protein product: CASSLGRPRDPEASF.

The chain employs TRBV9 and TRBJ2-7, with D unresolved. The germline V gene encodes CDR1 SGDLS and CDR2 YYNGEE. CDR3 length equals 13 residues. V lost 4 bases and J lost 7, with 15 bases in between. The CDR3 reads CASSQELGWEQYF. CDR3 bases: TGTGCCAGCAGCCAAGAGCTAGGGTGGGAGCAGTACTTC.

The gene calls are TRBV2 and TRBJ1-2, with D perhaps matching TRBD1 (5 bases). V gave up 5 bases and J gave up 4 bases, with 20 bases separating them. The CDR3 totals 16 residues. The germline CDR1 and CDR2 sequences are SNHLY and FYNNEI. The CDR3 here is CASSYSEIRGVYGYTF. In DNA form, the CDR3 reads TGTGCCAGCAGTTACAGCGAGATTAGGGGCGTCTATGGCTACACCTTC.

The chain employs TRBV10-1 and TRBJ2-7; D perhaps matches TRBD1 (6 bases). Between the trimmed V and J ends, which lost 3 bases and 6 bases, there was a span of 15 bases. The germline CDR1 and CDR2 sequences are WNHNN and SYGVQD (reference sequence). The CDR3 has 14 amino acids. The CDR3 protein is CASSDSGAPREQYF. The CDR3, as DNA: TGCGCCAGCAGTGATTCAGGGGCCCCTCGCGAGCAGTACTTC.

V usage is TRBV9 and J usage is TRBJ1-4; D not resolved. Germline loops: CDR1 SGDLS, CDR2 YYNGEE. The CDR3 sequence is 17 residues long. The V end was cut by 4 bases, the J end by 3 bases, with 19 bases between. The CDR3 sequence: CASSPLGRFSANEKLFF. The CDR3 region has the DNA TGTGCCAGCAGCCCCTTAGGCCGATTCTCAGCTAATGAAAAACTGTTTTTT.

This chain links TRBV25-1 with TRBJ1-5; D is possibly TRBD1 (5 bases). V was pared by 3 bases and J by 3 bases, with 12 bases between. The germline CDR1 and CDR2 sequences are MGHDK and SYGVNS. This CDR3 comprises 15 residues. CDR3 region: CASSDSAGANQPQHF. DNA of the CDR3: TGTGCCAGCAGTGATAGTGCCGGGGCCAATCAGCCCCAGCATTTT.